The entry below gives a single T cell receptor (beta chain) sequence along with its context. This record belongs to a study of T cell changes during pregnancy in multiple sclerosis. Here immunoSEQ multiplex PCR was the method, and the copy in TCRdb shows in-frame clones only, minus some. This table holds fewer than 60,000 clones, approximately 91% found once. Trimming cost V 0 bases and J 4 bases, with 10 bases left between them. The CDR3 sequence is 14 residues long. The V gene's germline CDR1 is MGHRA and CDR2 YSYEKL. Specimen: peripheral blood, collected in the second trimester of pregnancy. This receptor was taken from a female donor with multiple sclerosis, enrolled in a pregnancy study. The chain has TRBV4-1 and TRBJ2-7; D is perhaps TRBD1 (6 bases). CDR3 amino acids: CASSQEGGMYEQYF. For the CDR3, the DNA is TGCGCCAGCAGCCAAGAAGGGGGAATGTACGAGCAGTACTTC.